The present TCR beta chain was sequenced within a study of blood T cell repertoires in COVID-19. Germline lookup yields CDR1 MNHEY and CDR2 SMNVEV (reference sequence). The CDR3 has 14 residues. V shed 4 bases, J shed 5 bases, and the junction held 4 bases outside the gene matches. Profiled with immunoSEQ multiplex PCR; TCRdb holds only in-frame clones, not every one. The table includes more than 70,000 clones, 85% detected once. This chain connects TRBV27 to TRBJ2-1, with 8 bases aligning to TRBD2. The sample consisted of peripheral blood. The sequence came from a man aged 60-69 years with acute or convalescent COVID-19. In DNA, the CDR3 is TGTGCCAGCAGTTATAGCGGGGCCAACAATGAGCAGTTCTTC. Amino acids: CASSYSGANNEQFF.